Following are 21 T cell receptor beta chains from one sample sequenced in a study of identical twins. TCRdb independently ran MiXCR on the 5' RACE reads; one entry per CDR3 protein. This table has about 330,000 distinct CDR3 sequences, 10% to 15% appearing once. These same data were also listed under a study on yellow fever vaccine responses in identical twins.

Input material: CD8+ T cells sorted from blood. These receptor sequences come from a woman in her late teens or twenties in good health.

This clonotype was seen a handful of times. The rearrangement joins TRBV12-3 or TRBV12-4 to TRBJ2-1; the D is unclear. V lost 5 bases to trimming and J lost 6 bases, with 17 bases between them. The CDR3 totals 15 residues. The CDR3 DNA reads as TGTGCCAGCAGTACCTGGGGTGGTCAAAGCAATGAGCAGTTCTTC. Encoded protein: CASSTWGGQSNEQFF.

This clonotype has just a few counts. This chain uses TRBV4-1 with TRBJ1-1; TRBD1 agrees at 9 bases. CDR3 length equals 14 residues. The germline gives CDR1 MGHRA, CDR2 YSYEKL. Germline trimming cut 4 bases from V and 7 bases from J; bases unmatched to any gene: 7. The CDR3 sequence is CASSRLDRGNEAFF. In nucleotides, the CDR3 is TGCGCCAGCAGCCGATTGGACAGGGGAAATGAAGCTTTCTTT.

The gene calls are TRBV7-8 and TRBJ2-2; TRBD2 matches 10 bases. The CDR3 length is 17 residues. Germline CDR1 is SGHVS and CDR2 is FQNEAQ. After removal of 4 bases from V and 1 base from J, the junction contained 6 bases not matched to a gene. Written as DNA, the CDR3 is TGTGCCAGCAGCTCTAGCGGGAGAATAGGGAACACCGGGGAGCTGTTTTTT. Protein: CASSSSGRIGNTGELFF.

V and J are TRBV20-1 and TRBJ2-2; TRBD2 matches at 12 bases. Germline V lookup: CDR1 DFQATT, CDR2 SNEGSKA (reference sequence). V lost 3 bases to trimming and J lost 3 bases; unmatched junction nucleotides: 5. The CDR3 runs to 16 residues. Here the CDR3 DNA reads TGCAGTGCTAGCCCTAGCGGGGGGGAATACACCGGGGAGCTGTTTTTT. It specifies CSASPSGGEYTGELFF.

There are a few counts of this clonotype. This chain joins TRBV29-1 and TRBJ2-1; no clear D gene. Trimming cost V 7 bases and J 5 bases, with 3 bases left between them. The CDR3 is 9 residues long. Germline V CDR1 and CDR2: SQVTM, ANQGSEA. The CDR3 DNA follows: TGCAGCGCCGACAATGAGCAGTTCTTC. This translates into CSADNEQFF.

This clonotype came up a few times. V is TRBV3-1 and J is TRBJ1-3, with D unclear. This CDR3 spans 14 amino acids. V was trimmed by 2 bases and J by 2 bases, leaving 7 bases between them. From germline, CDR1 is LGHDT and CDR2 YNNKEL (reference sequence). The CDR3: CASSQTAPGNTIYF. For the CDR3, the DNA is TGTGCCAGCAGCCAAACGGCCCCTGGAAACACCATATATTTT.

The chain has TRBV10-2 and TRBJ2-3; the D is unclear. V lost 8 bases to trimming and J lost 2 bases, with 14 bases between them. Germline assignment: CDR1 WSHSY and CDR2 SAAADI. The CDR3 covers 14 residues. CDR3 DNA sequence: TGCGCCAGCCTTGACCCGTCGCTCACAGATACGCAGTATTTT. Amino acids: CASLDPSLTDTQYF.

This clonotype was picked up many times. The chain carries TRBV12-3 or TRBV12-4 and TRBJ2-5; 12 bases map to TRBD1. CDR3 length equals 17 residues. After removal of 5 bases from V and 5 bases from J, the junction contained 12 bases not matched to a gene. The CDR3 reads CASSPPPGQGAWETQYF. DNA of the CDR3: TGTGCCAGCAGTCCCCCTCCGGGACAGGGGGCCTGGGAGACCCAGTACTTC.

The gene calls are TRBV10-3 and TRBJ2-7; a weak D match, TRBD1 (5 bases). The CDR3 contains 14 residues. From germline, CDR1 is ENHRY and CDR2 SYGVKD. Trimming removed 2 bases from V and 3 bases from J, with 11 bases in between. This chain's CDR3 is CAISEDRVYYEQYF. In DNA form, the CDR3 reads TGTGCCATCAGTGAGGACAGAGTCTACTACGAGCAGTACTTC.

This clonotype was seen a few times. This chain uses TRBV11-1 with TRBJ2-7, with 7 nucleotides matching TRBD1. Germline V CDR1 and CDR2: SGHAT, FQDESV (reference sequence). CDR3 size: 13 residues. V lost 5 bases and J lost 6; bases outside the gene matches: 7. For the CDR3, the DNA is TGTGCCAGCAGCCAAAGTACAGGGGTCGAGCAGTACGTC. Protein: CASSQSTGVEQYV.

This clonotype was detected only a few times. The gene calls are TRBV27 and TRBJ2-7; TRBD2 matches 12 bases. This CDR3 has 16 amino acids. V lost 0 bases and J lost 6; bases outside the gene matches: 6. The germline V gene has CDR1 MNHEY and CDR2 SMNVEV (reference sequence). CDR3 sequence reads: CASSLSTTSGSIEQYF. The CDR3 region has the DNA TGTGCCAGCAGTTTATCGACGACTAGCGGGAGCATCGAGCAGTACTTC.

This clonotype was seen just once. The chain joins TRBV4-1 to TRBJ2-7; maybe TRBD2 (5 bases). The CDR3 has 15 amino acids. CDR1 is MGHRA and CDR2 is YSYEKL in the germline V gene. Trimming took 0 bases from V and 3 from J, leaving 12 bases between them. CDR3 residues: CASSQDRDYLYEQYF. The CDR3 region has the DNA TGCGCCAGCAGCCAAGATCGAGACTACCTCTACGAGCAGTACTTC.

This clonotype was counted between two and nine times. The V and J genes are TRBV7-9 and TRBJ2-2, with 7 bases matching TRBD2. This CDR3 has 15 residues. Trimming at V came to 3 bases and at J to 6 bases, leaving 7 bases not matched to a gene. Germline-derived CDR1 and CDR2 are SEHNR and FQNEAQ (reference sequence). CDR3 nucleotide sequence: TGTGCCAGCAGCTTGAGACCTGGGGGGGCCGGGGAGCTGTTTTTT. It codes for CASSLRPGGAGELFF.

The table lists this clonotype with many counts. The J gene is TRBJ1-1, the V gene TRBV28; D might be TRBD1 (6 bases). The V gene's germline CDR1 is MDHEN and CDR2 SYDVKM. The CDR3 length is 18 residues. V lost 2 bases to trimming and J lost 8 bases, with 27 bases between them. CDR3 amino acids: CASSLAWGWDILELEAFF. CDR3 bases: TGTGCCAGCAGTTTAGCGTGGGGCTGGGACATCCTCGAGTTAGAAGCTTTCTTT.

The table lists this clonotype with a few counts. The chain uses TRBV12-5 and TRBJ2-3; 10 bases are a match to TRBD1. Germline CDR1 LGHNT, CDR2 FRNRAP. V was clipped by 3 bases and J by 3 bases; unmatched bases: 3. The CDR3 spans 15 residues. The CDR3 loop reads CASGLRDRGTDTQYF. CDR3 nucleotide sequence: TGTGCTAGTGGTTTAAGGGACAGGGGTACAGATACGCAGTATTTT.

This clonotype was counted a few times. This rearrangement joins TRBV12-3 or TRBV12-4 to TRBJ2-1; D perhaps matches TRBD2 (6 bases). Trimming removed 6 bases from V and 0 bases from J, with 12 bases in between. The CDR3 spans 15 residues. CDR3: CASSPSGYSYNEQFF. The DNA for the CDR3 is TGTGCCAGCAGCCCCAGCGGGTACTCCTACAATGAGCAGTTCTTC.

This clonotype was counted only a few times. This chain connects TRBV28 to TRBJ2-1; no definite D call. The germline CDR1 and CDR2 sequences are MDHEN and SYDVKM. CDR3 length: 13 residues. V was shortened by 3 bases and J by 5 bases, with 8 bases between the two germline ends. CDR3 in amino acids: CASSFRLNNEQFF. The CDR3 nucleotides read TGTGCCAGCAGTTTCCGACTCAACAATGAGCAGTTCTTC.

V usage is TRBV7-9 and J usage is TRBJ2-1; 7 nucleotides agree with TRBD2. V was clipped by 3 bases and J by 7 bases; unmatched bases: 9. Germline CDR1 SEHNR, CDR2 FQNEAQ (reference sequence). This CDR3 has 15 residues. CDR3 sequence reads: CASSLGGVLGNEQFF. CDR3 nucleotides: TGTGCCAGCAGCTTGGGGGGGGTCCTGGGGAATGAGCAGTTCTTC.

A few counts support this clonotype. The chain uses TRBV4-1 and TRBJ2-2; D is ambiguous. The germline V and J ends were trimmed by 5 bases and 1 base, with 14 bases remaining between them. This CDR3 is 16 amino acids long. The V gene's germline CDR1 is MGHRA and CDR2 YSYEKL. The CDR3 bases are TGCGCCAGCAGCTCCGCAGGCGGAATGAACACCGGGGAGCTGTTTTTT. Residues: CASSSAGGMNTGELFF.

This clonotype occurred many times. V gene TRBV20-1 combines with J gene TRBJ1-3; 8 bases line up with TRBD1. This CDR3 has 15 residues. Germline CDR1 DFQATT, CDR2 SNEGSKA (reference sequence). J gave up 1 base and V 3 bases, and 5 bases lay outside the gene matches. CDR3 protein: CSASDRGISGNTIYF. CDR3 nucleotide sequence: TGCAGTGCTAGCGACAGGGGTATTTCTGGAAACACCATATATTTT.

The chain combines TRBV10-2 with TRBJ2-7, with TRBD2 matching 7 bases. Germline CDR1 reads WSHSY; CDR2 reads SAAADI. V gave up 4 bases and J gave up 3 bases; unmatched junction bases: 9. The CDR3 totals 15 residues. In DNA form, the CDR3 reads TGCGCCAGCAGTGTATCGGGTCGGGGGGACTACGAGCAGTACTTC. Residues: CASSVSGRGDYEQYF.